This entry lists 11 T cell receptor beta chains sequenced from one sample in a study of CDR3 diversity in severe acne. One entry per CDR3 protein, called by TCRdb with MiXCR from the PCR reads. The table shows some 90,000 distinct CDR3 sequences, with 45% to 50% occurring only once. Sequences were obtained from blood. The receptor set was obtained from a male donor with severe acne vulgaris.

This chain connects TRBV20-1 to TRBJ1-2; tentatively, D is TRBD1 (5 bases). CDR1 DFQATT and CDR2 SNEGSKA come from the germline V gene (reference sequence). V gave up 6 bases and J gave up 1 base, with 15 bases separating them. This CDR3 is 14 amino acids long. This CDR3 is CSARTSGGNYGYTF. CDR3 coding DNA: TGCAGTGCCAGGACGAGCGGGGGTAACTATGGCTACACCTTC.

The gene calls are TRBV15 and TRBJ1-1; D not certain. The CDR3 is 14 amino acids. V lost 5 bases and J 3 bases, leaving 13 bases between the germline ends. Germline lookup yields CDR1 LNHNV and CDR2 YYDKDF (reference sequence). The CDR3 DNA reads as TGTGCCACCAGCCAACTCCGGTCGGACACTGAAGCTTTCTTT. Residues: CATSQLRSDTEAFF.

The chain joins TRBV9 to TRBJ2-2; weak D call: TRBD1 (6 bases). CDR1 and CDR2 from the germline V gene are SGDLS and YYNGEE. The V end was cut by 3 bases, the J end by 3 bases, with 18 bases between. The CDR3 sequence is 17 residues long. The CDR3 coding sequence is TGTGCCAGCAGCGCGCCCGTTGAGACAGGACACACCGGGGAGCTGTTTTTT. Translating it yields CASSAPVETGHTGELFF. The full variable domain, with the rest looked up from reference TRBV9 and TRBJ2-2, is DSGVTQTPKHLITATGQRVTLRCSPRSGDLSVYWYQQSLDQGLQFLIQYYNGEERAKGNILERFSAQQFPDLHSELNLSSLELGDSALYFCASSAPVETGHTGELFFGEGSRLTVL.

There are many counts of this clonotype. The chain is built from TRBV20-1 and TRBJ1-1; no definite D call. The V end lost 3 bases, the J end lost 1 base, and 12 bases lay between the germline ends. Per germline, CDR1 DFQATT and CDR2 SNEGSKA (reference sequence). This CDR3 has 14 amino acids. The CDR3: CSARSFQRNTEAFF. The DNA for the CDR3 is TGCAGTGCTAGGAGTTTCCAGAGGAACACTGAAGCTTTCTTT.

This clonotype was seen a few times. V usage is TRBV5-4 and J usage is TRBJ1-1; 7 bases are shared with TRBD1. Germline values: CDR1 SGHNT, CDR2 YYREEE (reference sequence). The J segment lost 2 bases and the V segment lost 0 bases, leaving 13 bases of the junction unmatched. This CDR3 region has 18 residues. The CDR3 spells CASSLGLFIGQVNTEAFF. The CDR3 DNA reads TGTGCCAGCAGCTTGGGTCTATTCATCGGACAGGTAAACACTGAAGCTTTCTTT.

This clonotype was detected many times. The chain links TRBV14 to TRBJ2-3, with 8 nucleotides matching TRBD1. The CDR3 has 14 amino acids. Trimming took 5 bases from V and 2 from J; bases not matched to a gene: 3. Germline values: CDR1 SGHDN, CDR2 FVKESK. The DNA for the CDR3 is TGTGCCAGCAGCGGACAGGGCAACACAGATACGCAGTATTTT. Its protein product is CASSGQGNTDTQYF.

This clonotype was detected once. The conserved phenylalanine or tryptophan normally closing the CDR3 is absent here, so this likely arose from a read error. V and J are TRBV7-9 and TRBJ1-1, with TRBD1 identical over 9 bases. The trim removed 2 bases at V and 1 base at J, leaving 8 bases unmatched. The germline V gene encodes CDR1 SEHNR and CDR2 FQNEAQ (reference sequence). This CDR3 has 17 amino acids. The CDR3 DNA reads as TGTGCCAGCAGCTTATCCCCGGGACAGGGCGAGAACACTGAAGCTTTCTCT. It codes for CASSLSPGQGENTEAFS.

This clonotype was observed a single time. The chain couples TRBV7-3 to TRBJ2-5; D might be TRBD2 (6 bases). This CDR3 comprises 13 residues. Germline V gives CDR1 SGHTA, CDR2 FQGTGA. V lost 5 bases to trimming and J lost 4 bases, with 11 bases between them. The CDR3 region has the DNA TGTGCCAGCAGCCCCTCTAGCGCAGAGACCCAGTACTTC. It yields the protein CASSPSSAETQYF.

The V gene is TRBV10-1, the J gene TRBJ2-7; no definite D call. Germline CDR1 WNHNN, CDR2 SYGVQD (reference sequence). V lost 5 bases and J 6 bases, leaving 17 bases between the germline ends. This CDR3 spans 14 amino acids. The CDR3, as DNA: TGCGCCAGCAGTAAAGGCGACTCCCGTGGCGAGCAGTACTTC. It specifies CASSKGDSRGEQYF.

The sample holds many counts of this clonotype. This chain uses TRBV20-1 with TRBJ2-7; TRBD1 matches 10 bases. With 3 bases clipped from V and 6 bases from J, the junction kept 11 bases outside the gene matches. Germline V gene data show CDR1 as DFQATT and CDR2 as SNEGSKA (reference sequence). The CDR3 runs to 15 residues. The CDR3 sequence is CSARGSGTGVSEQYF. The DNA for the CDR3 is TGCAGTGCTAGGGGCTCCGGGACAGGGGTATCCGAGCAGTACTTC.

This clonotype was observed a few times. This may be a read error: a much more frequent sequence differs by one nucleotide. The chain is built from TRBV28 and TRBJ2-7; TRBD2 aligns across 7 bases. Germline V gene lookup returns CDR1 MDHEN and CDR2 SYDVKM. The CDR3 runs to 13 residues. V was clipped by 8 bases and J by 1 base; unmatched bases: 5. The CDR3 region is CASLDGGSYEQYF. DNA for the CDR3: TGTGCCAGCCTAGACGGGGGGTCCTACGAGCAGTACTTC.